These 27 T cell receptor beta chains were sequenced from one sample in a study of blood T cell repertoires in COVID-19. Libraries were prepared by immunoSEQ multiplex PCR; TCRdb keeps only in-frame clonotypes and omits some of them. The table shows around 380,000 clones, with approximately 89% occurring only once. The material sequenced was PBMCs or T cells enriched from blood (not recorded which). The receptors here all came from a man younger than 40 who had recovered from COVID-19.

The chain is built from TRBV30 and TRBJ1-5; the D is unclear. The CDR3 is made up of 13 amino acids. V gave up 1 base and J gave up 4 bases, with 8 bases separating them. Germline loops: CDR1 GTSNPN, CDR2 SVGIG (reference sequence). The CDR3 region is CAWSGGKNQPQHF. CDR3 DNA sequence: TGTGCCTGGAGTGGAGGGAAAAATCAGCCCCAGCATTTT.

The genes are TRBV30 and TRBJ1-4; no clear D. There are 14 residues in the CDR3. Germline CDR1 and CDR2: GTSNPN and SVGIG (reference sequence). The V and J ends lost 3 bases and 0 bases respectively, with 8 bases between them. The CDR3: CAWRREATNEKLFF. The CDR3 DNA follows: TGTGCCTGGAGGCGAGAGGCAACTAATGAAAAACTGTTTTTT.

The rearrangement uses TRBV6-5 and TRBJ1-1, with 10 bases aligning to TRBD1. The CDR3 has 14 residues. Per the germline V gene, CDR1 is MNHEY and CDR2 is SVGAGI. The junction had 6 bases not matched to a gene; V was cut back by 11 bases and J by 0 bases. This CDR3 is CASGTGDLNTEAFF. Written as DNA, the CDR3 is TGTGCCTCTGGGACAGGGGACCTGAACACTGAAGCTTTCTTT.

The rearrangement joins TRBV19 to TRBJ2-5; maybe TRBD1 (5 bases). Trimming removed 5 bases at V and 2 bases at J, with 6 bases between. Germline V gene sequence: CDR1 LNHDA, CDR2 SQIVND (reference sequence). The CDR3 has 12 residues. CDR3 residues: CASSPGQETQYF. The DNA of the CDR3 is TGTGCCAGTAGTCCAGGGCAAGAGACCCAGTACTTC. Supplemented by reference TRBV19 and TRBJ2-5, the full variable domain reads DGGITQSPKYLFRKEGQNVTLSCEQNLNHDAMYWYRQDPGQGLRLIYYSQIVNDFQKGDIAEGYSVSREKKESFPLTVTSAQKNPTAFYLCASSPGQETQYFGPGTRLLVL.

CDR3 sequence: CASSLRSPRDYTDTQYF. The CDR3, as DNA: TGTGCCAGCAGCTTAAGGTCACCGAGGGACTACACAGATACGCAGTATTTT. This chain connects TRBV7-9 to TRBJ2-3; TRBD2 aligns across 7 bases. The CDR3 covers 17 residues. Per germline, CDR1 SEHNR and CDR2 FQNEAQ (reference sequence). The V gene end was trimmed by 2 bases and the J gene end by 2 bases; junction bases not matched to a gene: 10.

This clone was seen a handful of times. The V and J genes are TRBV6-5 and TRBJ1-5, with D perhaps TRBD1 (6 bases). Germline V lookup: CDR1 MNHEY, CDR2 SVGAGI. Between the trimmed V and J ends, which lost 4 bases and 5 bases, there was a span of 15 bases. The CDR3 runs 15 residues. CDR3 in DNA: TGTGCCAGCAGTTCCACAGGGAATCCGCATCAGCCCCAGCATTTT. As protein: CASSSTGNPHQPQHF.

The chain links TRBV5-1 to TRBJ2-3, with a possible D match to TRBD1 (5 bases). Germline V gives CDR1 SGHRS, CDR2 YFSETQ. CDR3 size: 14 residues. V was shortened by 0 bases and J by 3 bases, with 8 bases between the two germline ends. CDR3 sequence: CASSLADRTDTQYF. The CDR3 DNA follows: TGCGCCAGCAGCTTGGCCGACAGAACAGATACGCAGTATTTT.

The V call is TRBV6-5, the J call TRBJ2-1, with TRBD1 matching 10 bases. The CDR3 loop spans 15 amino acids. V shed 0 bases and J 8 bases; nucleotides not matched to a gene: 4. The germline V gene encodes CDR1 MNHEY and CDR2 SVGAGI. CDR3: CASSYSGDRGHEQFF. CDR3 nucleotides: TGTGCCAGCAGTTACTCTGGGGACAGGGGCCATGAGCAGTTCTTC.

The chain joins TRBV4-3 to TRBJ2-5, with a tentative D call TRBD1 (5 bases). This CDR3 is built from 17 residues. Germline loops: CDR1 LGHNA, CDR2 YSLEER. V was cut by 0 bases and J by 1 base, with 15 bases left in between. Here the CDR3 DNA reads TGCGCCAGCAGCCAAGATTTAGGAGACAGAGGCCAAGAGACCCAGTACTTC. Protein: CASSQDLGDRGQETQYF.

The chain employs TRBV10-3 and TRBJ2-3; tentative D call: TRBD2 (7 bases). Germline V lookup: CDR1 ENHRY, CDR2 SYGVKD. The V end was cut by 4 bases, the J end by 5 bases, with 13 bases between. The CDR3 contains 14 residues. This CDR3 reads CAISVGGRGDTQYF. Here the CDR3 DNA reads TGTGCCATCAGTGTCGGGGGGCGAGGAGATACGCAGTATTTT.

This chain connects TRBV4-1 to TRBJ1-4; 8 positions agree with TRBD1. CDR3 length equals 16 residues. V lost 6 bases and J lost 2; bases outside the gene matches: 8. Looked up from germline, CDR1 is MGHRA and CDR2 is YSYEKL. CDR3 nucleotide sequence: TGCGCCAGCAGATTCGGACAGGGCGGGACTAATGAAAAACTGTTTTTT. Translation gives CASRFGQGGTNEKLFF.

This clone was detected only once. This rearrangement joins TRBV29-1 to TRBJ1-2; 9 bases align to TRBD1. The CDR3 length is 15 residues. V lost 3 bases to trimming and J lost 2 bases; unmatched junction nucleotides: 7. Germline loops: CDR1 SQVTM, CDR2 ANQGSEA. CDR3 loop: CSVDSPGQGNYGYTF. The DNA for the CDR3 is TGCAGCGTTGATAGTCCGGGACAGGGAAACTATGGCTACACCTTC.

As DNA, the CDR3 is TGCGCCAGCAGCCAGCCGGGACAGGGGGAAAAACTGTTTTTT. Translated: CASSQPGQGEKLFF. The rearrangement links TRBV5-1 to TRBJ1-4; 10 positions match TRBD1. V dropped 4 bases and J dropped 8; count of bases not matched to a gene: 5. This CDR3 is 14 amino acids long. Germline-derived CDR1 and CDR2 are SGHRS and YFSETQ.

The chain uses TRBV30 and TRBJ2-3, with D hard to call. The V gene's germline CDR1 is GTSNPN and CDR2 SVGIG (reference sequence). The CDR3 has 11 residues. V was shortened by 1 base and J by 9 bases, with 8 bases between the two germline ends. This CDR3 reads CAWSELRTQYF. CDR3 DNA: TGTGCCTGGAGTGAGCTACGGACGCAGTATTTT.

This chain links TRBV6-5 with TRBJ2-2; 10 bases fit TRBD1. This CDR3 contains 14 residues. The J segment lost 7 bases and the V segment lost 7 bases, leaving 6 bases of the junction unmatched. The germline CDR1 and CDR2 sequences are MNHEY and SVGAGI. This chain's CDR3 is CASTRTGGIGELFF. The CDR3 DNA reads as TGTGCCAGCACCCGGACAGGGGGAATCGGGGAGCTGTTTTTT.

The chain recombines TRBV5-5 with TRBJ2-7; the match to TRBD1 covers 12 bases. The V gene end was trimmed by 0 bases and the J gene end by 7 bases; junction bases not matched to a gene: 8. The V gene's germline CDR1 is SGHKS and CDR2 YYEKEE (reference sequence). There are 16 residues in the CDR3. The CDR3 protein is CASSLDPGQGAGEQYF. For the CDR3, the DNA is TGTGCCAGCAGCTTGGACCCGGGACAGGGGGCAGGGGAGCAGTACTTC.

This clone appeared a few times. The rearrangement uses TRBV5-1 and TRBJ2-5, with 7 bases fitting TRBD1. The CDR3 is made up of 15 amino acids. The J segment lost 0 bases and the V segment lost 4 bases, leaving 6 bases of the junction unmatched. The germline gives CDR1 SGHRS, CDR2 YFSETQ. This chain's CDR3 is CASSQQTGNQETQYF. The CDR3 coding sequence is TGCGCCAGCAGCCAGCAGACAGGGAACCAAGAGACCCAGTACTTC.

The rearrangement uses TRBV28 and TRBJ1-5; D is unresolved. Trimming took 5 bases from V and 2 from J, leaving 10 bases between them. The CDR3 loop spans 14 amino acids. The germline V gene encodes CDR1 MDHEN and CDR2 SYDVKM. The CDR3 DNA reads as TGTGCCAGCAGTCCCCCCGGGGGCAATCAGCCCCAGCATTTT. Residues: CASSPPGGNQPQHF.

This clone has just one count. The J gene is TRBJ1-6, the V gene TRBV2; 9 bases are shared with TRBD1. Germline CDR1 reads SNHLY; CDR2 reads FYNNEI. The CDR3 runs 14 residues. J was trimmed by 6 bases and V by 5 bases; bases with no gene match: 2. CDR3 region: CASSRDRVNSPLHF. CDR3 coding DNA: TGTGCCAGCAGTCGGGACAGGGTTAATTCACCCCTCCACTTT. Variable domain in full (rest from reference TRBV2 and TRBJ1-6): EPEVTQTPSHQVTQMGQEVILRCVPISNHLYFYWYRQILGQKVEFLVSFYNNEISEKSEIFDDQFSVERPDGSNFTLKIRSTKLEDSAMYFCASSRDRVNSPLHFGNGTRLTVT.

The chain joins TRBV10-2 to TRBJ2-5; weak D call: TRBD2 (6 bases). This CDR3 is built from 15 residues. Germline V CDR1 and CDR2: WSHSY, SAAADI. With 2 bases removed from V and 0 bases from J, the gap between germline ends came to 10 bases. As DNA, the CDR3 is TGCGCCAGCAGTGAGACGGGGGTAAACCAAGAGACCCAGTACTTC. Its translation: CASSETGVNQETQYF.

V and J are TRBV3-1 (or the pseudogene TRBV3-2) and TRBJ2-7, with D possibly being TRBD2 (6 bases). The V gene's germline CDR1 is LGHDT and CDR2 YNNKEL (reference sequence). CDR3 size: 17 residues. Deletions cut 4 bases from V and 0 bases from J, with 19 bases between. CDR3 residues: CASSPNLGLSSSYEQYF. CDR3 sequence (DNA): TGTGCCAGCAGCCCCAACCTGGGACTGTCTAGCTCCTACGAGCAGTACTTC.

This clone was observed a handful of times. This chain joins TRBV30 and TRBJ1-1; weak D call: TRBD1 (5 bases). In germline, CDR1 is GTSNPN, CDR2 SVGIG (reference sequence). This CDR3 is built from 11 residues. V lost 3 bases, J lost 11 bases, and 13 bases lay in between. For the CDR3, the DNA is TGTGCCTGGAGGGGGGGAGGAAGGGCTTTCTTT. This gives the protein CAWRGGGRAFF.

This sequence joins TRBV7-9 and TRBJ1-5, with D possibly matching TRBD1 (5 bases). This CDR3 is 15 amino acids long. CDR1 is SEHNR and CDR2 is FQNEAQ in the germline V gene (reference sequence). Trimming cost V 4 bases and J 7 bases, with 17 bases left between them. The CDR3 region is CASSYGGGRFQPQHF. CDR3 nucleotide sequence: TGTGCCAGCAGCTACGGGGGTGGGCGATTCCAGCCCCAGCATTTT.

This chain uses TRBV6-5 with TRBJ1-5; D is possibly TRBD1 (6 bases). This CDR3 comprises 13 residues. V lost 5 bases and J 7 bases, leaving 12 bases between the germline ends. Germline loops: CDR1 MNHEY, CDR2 SVGAGI. In DNA, the CDR3 is TGTGCCAGCAGTCTCGAGAGGGGGCAGCCCCAGCATTTT. The encoded protein is CASSLERGQPQHF.

J is TRBJ2-7 and V is TRBV6-5; 8 bases match TRBD1. Losses at the gene ends were 4 bases for V and 3 bases for J; bases not matched to a gene: 8. This CDR3 contains 15 residues. Germline CDR1 MNHEY, CDR2 SVGAGI. CDR3 protein: CASSSPGQGNYEQYF. The CDR3 DNA follows: TGTGCCAGCAGTTCCCCAGGACAGGGAAACTACGAGCAGTACTTC.

The rearrangement uses TRBV4-1 and TRBJ1-1; D is possibly TRBD1 (5 bases). This CDR3 is 14 amino acids long. Germline V lookup: CDR1 MGHRA, CDR2 YSYEKL. V dropped 4 bases and J dropped 6 bases, with 15 bases sitting between them. Here the CDR3 reads CASSPGVRVPEAFF. Here the CDR3 DNA reads TGCGCCAGCAGCCCCGGCGTCAGGGTCCCTGAAGCTTTCTTT.

This clone was counted a few times. This chain connects TRBV6-1 to TRBJ1-2; the match to TRBD1 covers 7 bases. CDR3 size: 12 residues. V was pared by 3 bases and J by 7 bases, with 2 bases of the junction left unmatched. Germline V gene sequence: CDR1 MNHNS, CDR2 SASEGT. CDR3 sequence reads: CASSDQGGGYTF. The DNA for the CDR3 is TGTGCCAGCAGTGACCAGGGGGGTGGCTACACCTTC.